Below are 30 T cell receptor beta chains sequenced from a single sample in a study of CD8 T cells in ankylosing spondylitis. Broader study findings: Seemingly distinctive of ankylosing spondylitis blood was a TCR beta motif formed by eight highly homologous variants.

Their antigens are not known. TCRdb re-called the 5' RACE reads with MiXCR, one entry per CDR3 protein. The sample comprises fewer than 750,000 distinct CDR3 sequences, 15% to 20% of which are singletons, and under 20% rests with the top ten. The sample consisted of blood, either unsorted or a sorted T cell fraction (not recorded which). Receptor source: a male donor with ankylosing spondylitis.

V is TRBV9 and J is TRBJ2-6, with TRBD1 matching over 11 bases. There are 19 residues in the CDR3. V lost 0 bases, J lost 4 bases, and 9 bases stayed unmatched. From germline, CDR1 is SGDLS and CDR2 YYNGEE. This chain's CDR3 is CASSVATGQGARGANVLTF. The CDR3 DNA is TGTGCCAGCAGCGTAGCTACTGGACAGGGGGCGCGAGGGGCCAACGTCCTGACTTTC.

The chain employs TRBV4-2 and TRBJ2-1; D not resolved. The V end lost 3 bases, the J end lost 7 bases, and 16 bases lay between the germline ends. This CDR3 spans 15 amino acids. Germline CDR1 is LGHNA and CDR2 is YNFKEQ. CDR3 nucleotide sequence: TGTGCCAGCAGCCAGGGCCTAGGAGTCCGGAATGAGCAGTTCTTC. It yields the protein CASSQGLGVRNEQFF.

CDR3 coding DNA: TGTGCCAGCAGTGAAGCTAAGACAGTAAGCTATGGCTACACCTTC. Translation: CASSEAKTVSYGYTF. This rearrangement joins TRBV6-1 to TRBJ1-2; tentatively, D is TRBD1 (5 bases). Looked up from germline, CDR1 is MNHNS and CDR2 is SASEGT. V shed 0 bases and J shed 4 bases, with 12 bases lying between them. The CDR3 is 15 residues long.

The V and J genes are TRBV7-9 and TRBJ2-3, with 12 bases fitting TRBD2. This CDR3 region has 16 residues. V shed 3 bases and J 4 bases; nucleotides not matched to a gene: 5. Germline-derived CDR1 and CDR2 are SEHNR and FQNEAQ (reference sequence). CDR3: CASSFPSGGAPDTQYF. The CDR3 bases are TGTGCCAGCAGCTTCCCTAGCGGGGGGGCCCCAGATACGCAGTATTTT. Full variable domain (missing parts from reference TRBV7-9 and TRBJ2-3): DTGVSQNPRHKITKRGQNVTFRCDPISEHNRLYWYRQTLGQGPEFLTYFQNEAQLEKSRLLSDRFSAERPKGSFSTLEIQRTEQGDSAMYLCASSFPSGGAPDTQYFGPGTRLTVL.

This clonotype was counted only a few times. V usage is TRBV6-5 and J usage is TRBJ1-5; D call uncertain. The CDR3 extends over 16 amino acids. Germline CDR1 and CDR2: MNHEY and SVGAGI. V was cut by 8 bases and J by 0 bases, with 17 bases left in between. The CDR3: CASELRGEYSNQPQHF. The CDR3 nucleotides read TGTGCCAGCGAGTTACGCGGGGAATATAGCAATCAGCCCCAGCATTTT.

The DNA of the CDR3 is TGTGCCATCAGTGAGTCGACTCTGCTAGCGGGAGTTCGGCTGTTTTTT. It is translated as CAISESTLLAGVRLFF. The chain links TRBV10-3 to TRBJ2-2, with 10 bases aligning to TRBD2. V lost 0 bases to trimming and J lost 13 bases; unmatched junction nucleotides: 11. There are 16 residues in the CDR3. The germline CDR1 and CDR2 sequences are ENHRY and SYGVKD.

CDR3 residues: CASRTRTSGRNDEQFF. The CDR3 DNA reads TGCGCCAGCAGGACACGGACTAGCGGGAGGAATGATGAGCAGTTCTTC. The V call is TRBV5-1, the J call TRBJ2-1; 14 bases map to TRBD2. Germline trimming cut 5 bases from V and 8 bases from J; bases unmatched to any gene: 9. CDR3 length equals 16 residues. Germline assignment: CDR1 SGHRS and CDR2 YFSETQ.

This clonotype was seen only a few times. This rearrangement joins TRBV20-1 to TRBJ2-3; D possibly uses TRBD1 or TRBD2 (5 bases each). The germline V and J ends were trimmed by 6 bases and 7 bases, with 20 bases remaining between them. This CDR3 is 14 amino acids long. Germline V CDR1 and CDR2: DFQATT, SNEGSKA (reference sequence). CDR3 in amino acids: CSAKPQGRQNTQYF. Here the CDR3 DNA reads TGCAGTGCGAAACCCCAGGGACGGCAAAATACGCAGTATTTT.

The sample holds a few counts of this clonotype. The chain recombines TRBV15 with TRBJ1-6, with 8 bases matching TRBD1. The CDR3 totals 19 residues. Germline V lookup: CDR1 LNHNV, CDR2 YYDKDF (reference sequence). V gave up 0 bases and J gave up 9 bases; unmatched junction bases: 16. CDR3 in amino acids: CATSRDPILQGADGSPLHF. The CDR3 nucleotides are TGTGCCACCAGCAGAGACCCAATTCTTCAGGGGGCTGACGGTTCACCCCTCCACTTT.

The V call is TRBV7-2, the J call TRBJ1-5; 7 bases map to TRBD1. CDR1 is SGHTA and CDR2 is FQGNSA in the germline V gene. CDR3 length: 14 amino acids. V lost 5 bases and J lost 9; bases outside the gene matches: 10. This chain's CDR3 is CASSPSRGQRPQHF. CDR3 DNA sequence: TGTGCCAGCAGCCCGAGTAGGGGGCAGAGGCCCCAGCATTTT. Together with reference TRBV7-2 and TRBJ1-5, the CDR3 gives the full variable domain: GAGVSQSPSNKVTEKGKDVELRCDPISGHTALYWYRQSLGQGLEFLIYFQGNSAPDKSGLPSDRFSAERTGGSVSTLTIQRTQQEDSAVYLCASSPSRGQRPQHFGDGTRLSIL.

The CDR3 reads CASSQTSGRVYEQYF. CDR3 nucleotide sequence: TGTGCCAGCAGCCAGACTAGCGGGAGGGTCTACGAGCAGTACTTC. The V and J genes are TRBV12-3 or TRBV12-4 and TRBJ2-7, with TRBD2 matching over 14 bases. Trimming took 6 bases from V and 3 from J; bases not matched to a gene: 4. The CDR3 is 15 residues long.

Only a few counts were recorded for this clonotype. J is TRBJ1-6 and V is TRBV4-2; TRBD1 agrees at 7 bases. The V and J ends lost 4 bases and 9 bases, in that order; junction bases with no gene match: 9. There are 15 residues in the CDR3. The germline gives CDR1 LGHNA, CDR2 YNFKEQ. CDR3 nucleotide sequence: TGTGCCAGCAGCCGCGGACGAGGGGGCGGTTCACCCCTCCACTTT. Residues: CASSRGRGGGSPLHF.

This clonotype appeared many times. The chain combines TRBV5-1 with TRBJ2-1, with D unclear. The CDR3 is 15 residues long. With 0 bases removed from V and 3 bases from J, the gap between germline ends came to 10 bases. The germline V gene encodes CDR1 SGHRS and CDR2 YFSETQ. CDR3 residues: CASSLAGGGYNEQFF. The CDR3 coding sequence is TGCGCCAGCAGCTTGGCCGGCGGTGGCTACAATGAGCAGTTCTTC.

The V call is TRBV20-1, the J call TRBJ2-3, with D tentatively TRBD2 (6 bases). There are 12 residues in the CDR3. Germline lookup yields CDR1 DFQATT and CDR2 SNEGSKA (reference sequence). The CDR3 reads CRAGRREDTQYF. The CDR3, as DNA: TGCAGGGCGGGACGGCGCGAAGATACGCAGTATTTT.

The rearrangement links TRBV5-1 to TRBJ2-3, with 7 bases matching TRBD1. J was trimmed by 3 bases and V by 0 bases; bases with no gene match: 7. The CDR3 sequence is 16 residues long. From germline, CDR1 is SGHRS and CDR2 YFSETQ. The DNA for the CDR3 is TGCGCCAGCAGCTTGGCGGCAGGGGGAGCGACAGATACGCAGTATTTT. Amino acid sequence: CASSLAAGGATDTQYF.

CDR3 region: CASSADRGLPSNSPLHF. The CDR3 DNA is TGCGCCAGCAGCGCGGACAGGGGATTACCCAGCAATTCACCCCTCCACTTT. The rearrangement links TRBV5-1 to TRBJ1-6; 9 bases are a match to TRBD1. Trimming took 4 bases from V and 7 from J; bases not matched to a gene: 12. The length of the CDR3 is 17 residues. From germline, CDR1 is SGHRS and CDR2 YFSETQ.

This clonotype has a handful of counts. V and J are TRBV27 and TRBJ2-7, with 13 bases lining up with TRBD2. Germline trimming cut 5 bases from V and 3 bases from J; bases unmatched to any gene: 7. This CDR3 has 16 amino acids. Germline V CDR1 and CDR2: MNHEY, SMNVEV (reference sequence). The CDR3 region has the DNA TGTGCCAGCAGTCCAACCAGGACTAGCGGGAGCTACGAGCAGTACTTC. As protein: CASSPTRTSGSYEQYF.

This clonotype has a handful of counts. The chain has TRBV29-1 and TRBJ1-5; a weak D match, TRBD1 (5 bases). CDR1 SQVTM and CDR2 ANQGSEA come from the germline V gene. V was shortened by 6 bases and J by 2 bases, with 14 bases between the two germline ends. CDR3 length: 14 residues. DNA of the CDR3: TGCAGCGTCAAGGCTGGAGGGGGCAATCAGCCCCAGCATTTT. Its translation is CSVKAGGGNQPQHF.

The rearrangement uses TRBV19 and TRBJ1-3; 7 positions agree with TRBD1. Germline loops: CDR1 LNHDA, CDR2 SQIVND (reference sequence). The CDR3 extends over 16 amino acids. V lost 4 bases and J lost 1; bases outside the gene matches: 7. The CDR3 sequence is CASSTPGQPSGNTIYF. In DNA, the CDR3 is TGTGCCAGTAGTACTCCGGGACAGCCGTCTGGAAACACCATATATTTT.

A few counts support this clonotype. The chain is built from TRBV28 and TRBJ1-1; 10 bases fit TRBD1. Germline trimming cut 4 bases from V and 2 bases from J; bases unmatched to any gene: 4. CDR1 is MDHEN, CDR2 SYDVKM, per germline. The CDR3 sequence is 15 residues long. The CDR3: CASSYGDRGNTEAFF. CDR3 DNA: TGTGCCAGCAGTTACGGGGACAGGGGTAACACTGAAGCTTTCTTT.

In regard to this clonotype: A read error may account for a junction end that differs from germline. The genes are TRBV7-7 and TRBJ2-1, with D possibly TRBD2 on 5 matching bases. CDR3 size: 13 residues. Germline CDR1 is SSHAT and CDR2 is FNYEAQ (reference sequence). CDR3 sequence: CASSLASDHEQFF. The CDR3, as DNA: TGTGCTAGCAGCTTAGCGTCGGATCATGAGCAGTTCTTC.

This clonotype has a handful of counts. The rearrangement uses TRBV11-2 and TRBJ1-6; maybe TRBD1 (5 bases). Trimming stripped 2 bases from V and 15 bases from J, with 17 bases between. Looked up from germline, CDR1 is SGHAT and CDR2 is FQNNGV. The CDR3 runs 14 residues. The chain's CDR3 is CASSLKGSGHLLHF. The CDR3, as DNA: TGTGCCAGCAGCTTAAAGGGTTCCGGACATCTCCTCCACTTT.

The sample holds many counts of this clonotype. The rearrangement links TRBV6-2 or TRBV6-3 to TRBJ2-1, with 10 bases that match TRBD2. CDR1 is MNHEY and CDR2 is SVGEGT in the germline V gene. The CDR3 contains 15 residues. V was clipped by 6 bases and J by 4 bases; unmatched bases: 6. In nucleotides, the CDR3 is TGTGCCAGCAGAGCACTAGCGGGACGTTACAATGAGCAGTTCTTC. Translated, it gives CASRALAGRYNEQFF.

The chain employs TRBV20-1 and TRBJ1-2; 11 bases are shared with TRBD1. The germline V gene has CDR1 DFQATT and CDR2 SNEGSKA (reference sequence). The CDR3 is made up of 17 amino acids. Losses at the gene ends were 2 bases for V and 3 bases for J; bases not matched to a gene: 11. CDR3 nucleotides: TGCAGTGCTAGAAAGAGGACAGGGGGCTCCGGTGACTATGGCTACACCTTC. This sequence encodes CSARKRTGGSGDYGYTF.

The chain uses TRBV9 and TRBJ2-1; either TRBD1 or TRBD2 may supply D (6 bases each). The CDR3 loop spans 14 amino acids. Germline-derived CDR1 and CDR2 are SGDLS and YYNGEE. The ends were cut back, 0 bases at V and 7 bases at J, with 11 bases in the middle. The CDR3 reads CASSVGWGANEQFF. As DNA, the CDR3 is TGTGCCAGCAGCGTAGGGTGGGGGGCGAATGAGCAGTTCTTC. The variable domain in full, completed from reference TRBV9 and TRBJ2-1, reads DSGVTQTPKHLITATGQRVTLRCSPRSGDLSVYWYQQSLDQGLQFLIQYYNGEERAKGNILERFSAQQFPDLHSELNLSSLELGDSALYFCASSVGWGANEQFFGPGTRLTVL.

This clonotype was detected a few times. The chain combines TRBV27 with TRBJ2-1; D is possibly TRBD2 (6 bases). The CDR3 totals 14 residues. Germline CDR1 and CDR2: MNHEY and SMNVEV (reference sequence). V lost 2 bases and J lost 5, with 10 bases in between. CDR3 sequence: CASSLLGGHNEQFF. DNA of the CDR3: TGTGCCAGCAGTTTACTGGGAGGCCACAATGAGCAGTTCTTC.

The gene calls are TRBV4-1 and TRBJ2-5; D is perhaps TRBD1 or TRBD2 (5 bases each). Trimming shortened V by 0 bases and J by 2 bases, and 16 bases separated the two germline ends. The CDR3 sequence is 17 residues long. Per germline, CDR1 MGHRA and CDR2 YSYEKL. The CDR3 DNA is TGCGCCAGCAGCCAAGAACTGGGACCTACTCAACAAGAGACCCAGTACTTC. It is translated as CASSQELGPTQQETQYF.

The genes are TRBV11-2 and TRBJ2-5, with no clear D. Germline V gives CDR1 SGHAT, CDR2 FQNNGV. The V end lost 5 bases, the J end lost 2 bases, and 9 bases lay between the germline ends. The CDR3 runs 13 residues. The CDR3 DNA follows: TGTGCCAGCAGCAACCGGGTACAAGAGACCCAGTACTTC. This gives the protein CASSNRVQETQYF.

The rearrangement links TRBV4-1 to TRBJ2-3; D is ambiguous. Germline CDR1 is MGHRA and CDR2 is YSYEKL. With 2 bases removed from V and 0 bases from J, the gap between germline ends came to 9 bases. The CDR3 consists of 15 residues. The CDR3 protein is CASSQTPTSTDTQYF. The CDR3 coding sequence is TGCGCCAGCAGCCAAACCCCGACTAGCACAGATACGCAGTATTTT.

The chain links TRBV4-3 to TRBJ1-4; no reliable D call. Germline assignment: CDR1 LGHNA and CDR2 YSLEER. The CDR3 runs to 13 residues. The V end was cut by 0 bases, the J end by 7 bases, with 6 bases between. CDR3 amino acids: CASSQEQFEKLFF. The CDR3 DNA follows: TGCGCCAGCAGCCAAGAACAGTTTGAAAAACTGTTTTTT.